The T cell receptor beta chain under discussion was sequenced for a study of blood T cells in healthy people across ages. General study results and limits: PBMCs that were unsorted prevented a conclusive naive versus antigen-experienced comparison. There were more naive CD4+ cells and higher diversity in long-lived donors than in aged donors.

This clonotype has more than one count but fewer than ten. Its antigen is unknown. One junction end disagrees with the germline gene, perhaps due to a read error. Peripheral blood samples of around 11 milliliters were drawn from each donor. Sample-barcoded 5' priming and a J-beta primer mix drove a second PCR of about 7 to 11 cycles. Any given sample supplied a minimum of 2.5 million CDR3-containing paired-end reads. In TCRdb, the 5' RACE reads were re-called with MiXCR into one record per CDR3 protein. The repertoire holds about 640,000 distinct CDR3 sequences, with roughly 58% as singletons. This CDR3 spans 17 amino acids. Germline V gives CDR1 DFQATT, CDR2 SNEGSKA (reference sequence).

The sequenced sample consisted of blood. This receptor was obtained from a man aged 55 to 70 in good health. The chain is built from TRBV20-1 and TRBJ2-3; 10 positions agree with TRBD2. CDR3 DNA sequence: TGTAGTGCCGACCACCCGGGACTAGCGCAACGCACAGATACGCAGTATTTT. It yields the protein CSADHPGLAQRTDTQYF.